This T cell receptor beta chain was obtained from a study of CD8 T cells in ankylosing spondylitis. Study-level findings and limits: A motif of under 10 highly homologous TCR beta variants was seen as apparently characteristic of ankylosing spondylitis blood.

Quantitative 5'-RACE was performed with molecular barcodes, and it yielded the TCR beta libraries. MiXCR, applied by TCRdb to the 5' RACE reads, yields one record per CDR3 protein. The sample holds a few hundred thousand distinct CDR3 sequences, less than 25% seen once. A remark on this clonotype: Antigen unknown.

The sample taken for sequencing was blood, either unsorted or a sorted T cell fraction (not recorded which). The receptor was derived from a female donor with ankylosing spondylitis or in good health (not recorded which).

The CDR3 DNA reads TGTGCCAGCAGCCCCGGGAGGGAGGGATACAATGAGCAGTTCTTC. Translated: CASSPGREGYNEQFF. The rearrangement links TRBV5-4 to TRBJ2-1, with 8 bases matching TRBD2. CDR3 length: 15 residues. Germline V gene lookup returns CDR1 SGHNT and CDR2 YYREEE (reference sequence). The ends lost 4 bases at V and 4 bases at J; junction bases unmatched: 7.